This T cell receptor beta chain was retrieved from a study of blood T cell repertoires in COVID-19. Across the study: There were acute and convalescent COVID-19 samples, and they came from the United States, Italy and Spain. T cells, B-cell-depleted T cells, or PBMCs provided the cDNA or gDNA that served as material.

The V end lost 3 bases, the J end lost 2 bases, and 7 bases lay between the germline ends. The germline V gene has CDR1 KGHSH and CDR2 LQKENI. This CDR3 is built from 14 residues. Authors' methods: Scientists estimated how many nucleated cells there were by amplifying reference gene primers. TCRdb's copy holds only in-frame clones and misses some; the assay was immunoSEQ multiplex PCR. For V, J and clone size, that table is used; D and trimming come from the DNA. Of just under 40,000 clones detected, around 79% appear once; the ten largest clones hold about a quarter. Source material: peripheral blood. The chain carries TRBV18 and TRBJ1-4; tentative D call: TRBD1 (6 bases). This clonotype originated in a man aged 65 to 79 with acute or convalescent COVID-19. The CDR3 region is CASSPGATNEKLFF. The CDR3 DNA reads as TGTGCCAGCTCACCGGGGGCCACTAATGAAAAACTGTTTTTT.